Only one count was recorded for the clone carrying this TCR beta chain. The data were taken from a study of blood T cells in healthy people across ages. Using a J-beta primer mix together with a sample-barcoded 5' primer, a second PCR was run for about 6 to 11 cycles. With 12 random nucleotides, a template-switch adaptor tagged each individual cDNA molecule. TCRdb passed the 5' RACE reads through MiXCR, listing each CDR3 protein once. The table has roughly 2 million distinct CDR3 sequences, about 50% seen once. This clonotype was obtained from a woman aged 40 to 55 in good health. Sequenced input: blood.

CDR3 amino acids: CASSYGLAGFTDTQYF. The CDR3 DNA is TGTGCCAGCAGTTACGGACTAGCGGGGTTCACAGATACGCAGTATTTT. The V gene is TRBV6-2 or TRBV6-3, the J gene TRBJ2-3; 12 bases are shared with TRBD2. Trimming took 2 bases from V and 2 from J; bases not matched to a gene: 2. The CDR3 is made up of 16 amino acids. Germline V gene data show CDR1 as MNHEY and CDR2 as SVGEGT.